Listed below are T cell receptor beta chains from one sample, sequenced in a study of blood T cell repertoires in COVID-19. Only in-frame clones appear in the TCRdb table, and some are missing; sequencing was by immunoSEQ multiplex PCR. The sample has approximately 170,000 clones, approximately 86% seen once. Sequenced sample: peripheral blood. The source is a man older than 75 with COVID-19, enrolled during active disease. Both conserved end residues are part of each CDR3. A D gene is named only where the DNA matches it firmly. Rows may omit the clone size; those that give it use once, few, many or a size class.

TRBV12-3/TRBV12-4	-	TRBD1	TRBJ1-2	CASSVTGGGGYTF	TGTGCCAGCAGTGTGACAGGGGGCGGTGGCTACACCTTC
TRBV6-5	-	TRBD1	TRBJ2-2	CASMVQGAFGELFF	TGTGCCTCTATGGTACAGGGGGCTTTCGGGGAGCTGTTTTTT
TRBV4-2	-	-	TRBJ1-6	CASSQTTGMNSPLHF	TGTGCCAGCAGCCAAACCACAGGGATGAATTCACCCCTCCACTTT
TRBV5-5	-	TRBD1	TRBJ1-1	CASSSGTGTTNTEAFF	TGTGCCAGCAGCTCCGGGACAGGAACTACGAACACTGAAGCTTTCTTT
TRBV5-4	-	-	TRBJ2-7	CASSFRDSPYEQYF	TGTGCCAGCAGCTTCAGAGACAGTCCCTACGAGCAGTACTTC
TRBV18	-	TRBD2	TRBJ2-3	CASSPPTASGGHTQYF	TGTGCCAGCTCACCACCTACCGCTAGCGGGGGACATACGCAGTATTTT
TRBV24-1	-	TRBD1	TRBJ2-1	CATSDLRRGHEQFF	TGTGCCACCAGTGATTTGCGCAGGGGGCATGAGCAGTTCTTC
TRBV14	-	-	TRBJ2-3	CASSPRLGDTQYF	TGTGCCAGCAGCCCAAGACTCGGAGATACGCAGTATTTT
TRBV5-1	-	-	TRBJ2-7	CASSQDTPYEQYF	TGCGCCAGCAGCCAGGACACCCCCTACGAGCAGTACTTC
TRBV28	-	TRBD1	TRBJ1-6	CASSSGQGQNSPLHF	TGTGCCAGCAGTTCCGGACAGGGGCAGAATTCACCCCTCCACTTT
TRBV5-5	-	-	TRBJ1-3	CASSWGQPGNTIYF	TGTGCCAGCAGCTGGGGCCAACCGGGAAACACCATATATTTT
TRBV6-5	-	TRBD1	TRBJ2-7	CASSFRDRDYEQYF	TGTGCCAGCAGTTTCCGGGACAGGGACTACGAGCAGTACTTC
TRBV24-1	-	TRBD1	TRBJ2-1	CATSERTGGKQFF	TGTGCCACCAGTGAACGCACAGGGGGTAAACAGTTCTTC
TRBV6-2/TRBV6-3	-	TRBD1	TRBJ1-1	CASSPEAGGPGTEAFF	TGTGCCAGCAGCCCCGAAGCAGGGGGGCCGGGGACTGAAGCTTTCTTT
TRBV10-3	-	-	TRBJ2-3	CATSGSTDTQYF	TGTGCCACATCAGGGTCCACAGATACGCAGTATTTT
TRBV18	few	-	TRBJ1-4	CASSGAVYEKLFF	TGTGCCAGCTCAGGGGCCGTTTATGAAAAACTGTTTTTT
TRBV3-1/TRBV3-2	once	TRBD2	TRBJ2-7	CASSQFLGGGIREQYF	TGTGCCAGCAGCCAATTTCTCGGCGGGGGGATCCGGGAGCAGTACTTC
TRBV5-1	-	TRBD1	TRBJ1-6	CASSRTGRNSPLHF	TGCGCCAGCAGCAGGACAGGAAGAAATTCACCCCTCCACTTT
TRBV5-1	-	-	TRBJ2-5	CASTGVQGAQETQYF	TGCGCCAGCACTGGGGTACAGGGAGCGCAAGAGACCCAGTACTTC
TRBV11-2	-	TRBD1	TRBJ2-7	CASSSRDSLTYEQYF	TGTGCCAGCAGCTCCCGGGACAGTTTAACCTACGAGCAGTACTTC
TRBV7-2	once	TRBD1	TRBJ1-1	CASSTGGASTTEAFF	TGTGCCAGCAGCACAGGGGGCGCATCGACCACTGAAGCTTTCTTT
TRBV7-9	-	TRBD1	TRBJ1-6	CASSYRQGGGNSPLHF	TGTGCCAGCAGCTACAGACAGGGGGGCGGTAATTCACCCCTCCACTTT
TRBV7-8	-	TRBD2	TRBJ2-7	CASRFSGGLHFYEQYF	TGTGCCAGCAGGTTTAGCGGGGGCCTGCACTTTTACGAGCAGTACTTC
TRBV20-1	once	TRBD1	TRBJ2-4	CSASRQGADIQYF	TGCAGTGCTAGTAGACAGGGGGCGGACATTCAGTACTTC
TRBV19	-	-	TRBJ1-5	CASSPYLIQRGQPQHF	TGTGCCAGTAGTCCCTACTTAATCCAGCGGGGTCAGCCCCAGCATTTT
TRBV14	-	-	TRBJ2-7	CASSQGGAYEQYF	TGTGCCAGCAGCCAGGGAGGCGCCTACGAGCAGTACTTC
TRBV5-4	-	TRBD1	TRBJ1-2	CASTSDRDRVYGYTF	TGTGCCAGCACCTCTGACCGGGACAGGGTCTATGGCTACACCTTC
TRBV11-2	-	-	TRBJ1-2	CASSPDINYGYTF	TGTGCCAGCAGCCCGGACATAAACTATGGCTACACCTTC
TRBV24-1	-	TRBD1	TRBJ2-5	CAAGDTGAETQYF	TGTGCCGCCGGGGACACAGGGGCCGAGACCCAGTACTTC
TRBV5-1	-	TRBD1	TRBJ2-5	CASEGQGQETQYF	TGCGCCAGCGAGGGACAGGGGCAAGAGACCCAGTACTTC
TRBV7-2	few	-	TRBJ2-2	CASNLNRDHTGELFF	TGTGCCAGCAACCTGAACAGGGATCACACCGGGGAGCTGTTTTTT
TRBV4-3	-	-	TRBJ1-2	CASSQDRGDYGYTF	TGCGCCAGCAGCCAAGACCGGGGGGACTATGGCTACACCTTC
TRBV7-2	-	TRBD1	TRBJ2-6	CASGPPGQGAGGANVLTF	TGTGCCAGCGGCCCCCCGGGACAGGGGGCGGGAGGGGCCAACGTCCTGACTTTC
TRBV7-9	-	-	TRBJ1-1	CASSPGGVNTEAFF	TGTGCCAGCAGCCCCGGCGGAGTGAACACTGAAGCTTTCTTT
TRBV18	-	-	TRBJ1-5	CASSPGGNQPQHF	TGTGCCAGCTCACCGGGCGGGAATCAGCCCCAGCATTTT
TRBV5-4	-	-	TRBJ1-4	CASSPQNENEKLFF	TGTGCCAGCAGCCCACAGAATGAAAATGAAAAACTGTTTTTT
TRBV6-5	-	TRBD1	TRBJ2-7	CASSREQGASYEQYF	TGTGCCAGCAGTCGAGAACAGGGGGCCTCCTACGAGCAGTACTTC